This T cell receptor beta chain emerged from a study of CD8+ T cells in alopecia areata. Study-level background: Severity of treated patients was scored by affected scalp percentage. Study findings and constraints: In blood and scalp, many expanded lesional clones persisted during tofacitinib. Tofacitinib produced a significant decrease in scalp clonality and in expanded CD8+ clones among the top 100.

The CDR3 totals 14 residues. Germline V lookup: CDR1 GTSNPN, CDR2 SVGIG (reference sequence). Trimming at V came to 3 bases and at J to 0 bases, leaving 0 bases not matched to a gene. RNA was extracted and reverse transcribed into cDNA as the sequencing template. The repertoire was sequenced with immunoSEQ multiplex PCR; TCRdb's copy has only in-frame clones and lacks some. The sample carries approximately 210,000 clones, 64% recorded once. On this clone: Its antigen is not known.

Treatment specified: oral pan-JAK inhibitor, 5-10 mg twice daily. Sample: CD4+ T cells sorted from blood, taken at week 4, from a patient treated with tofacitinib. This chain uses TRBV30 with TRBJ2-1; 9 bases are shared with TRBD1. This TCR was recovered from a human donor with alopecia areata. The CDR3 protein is CAWRDRGSYNEQFF. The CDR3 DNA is TGTGCCTGGAGGGACAGGGGCTCCTACAATGAGCAGTTCTTC.